The 21 T cell receptor beta chains below come from one sample, sequenced in a study of T cells expressing NK-cell markers (dated by TCRdb to 2018 to 2021). The protocol used for the library was 5' RACE. The listed sequencing device is Illumina HiSeq 2000. TCRdb reprocessed the raw reads; every CDR3 protein sequence is a single record, and DNA is not supplied. Per the sample table, the count is 550,000 to 600,000 distinct CDR3 sequences. Approximately 3.5% of the sample comes from the top ten. The sequencing sample was made of blood T cells: a sorted CD56 or NKG2C T cell subset, CD4+ or CD8+ T cells, or bulk PBMC T cells (not recorded which). All receptors come from a man aged 18 to 29 in good health. Donor details come from another sample of the same person, matched by shared clones.

The gene calls are TRBV12-3 or TRBV12-4 and TRBJ2-2; TCRdb's D gene call, TRBD2, goes unchecked for lack of DNA. There are 14 residues in the CDR3. The CDR3 spells CASSFVTSPGELFF.

This chain links TRBV5-5 with TRBJ2-5; the D gene TCRdb calls, TRBD1, cannot be checked with no DNA. CDR3 size: 16 residues. Germline V gene sequence: CDR1 SGHKS, CDR2 YYEKEE (reference sequence). The chain's CDR3 is CASRSSLPGLQETQYF.

The CDR3 region is CASSYGHRGAFF. The chain recombines TRBV6-2 or TRBV6-3 with TRBJ1-1. From germline, CDR1 is MNHEY and CDR2 SVGEGT. The CDR3 length is 12 residues.

This chain connects TRBV4-1 to TRBJ2-5; checking the TCRdb D call of TRBD2 is not possible without DNA. The CDR3 runs to 13 residues. The germline V gene encodes CDR1 MGHRA and CDR2 YSYEKL. The CDR3 loop is CASSRAHEETQYF.

The rearrangement uses TRBV29-1 and TRBJ2-3; checking the TCRdb D call of TRBD1 is not possible without DNA. The CDR3 totals 15 residues. Looked up from germline, CDR1 is SQVTM and CDR2 is ANQGSEA. The CDR3 sequence: CSVPARGAFGDTQYF.

The J gene is TRBJ1-6, the V gene TRBV12-3 or TRBV12-4; TCRdb names TRBD1, which stays unverified in the absence of DNA. CDR3 size: 13 residues. The CDR3 loop reads CASSYKGNSPLHF.

This chain uses TRBV27 with TRBJ2-7; without DNA, the TCRdb call of TRBD1 cannot be checked. CDR1 and CDR2 from the germline V gene are MNHEY and SMNVEV (reference sequence). This CDR3 region has 12 residues. The CDR3 loop reads CASKDRFYEQYF.

The chain couples TRBV4-3 to TRBJ1-5; TCRdb indicates TRBD1, and absent DNA this call remains unverified. Germline assignment: CDR1 LGHNA and CDR2 YSLEER. This CDR3 is 18 amino acids long. CDR3 residues: CASSHRAGGGVGDQPQHF.

The genes are TRBV9 and TRBJ2-7; TCRdb designates TRBD2, a call that cannot be tested without DNA. The length of the CDR3 is 15 residues. Germline values: CDR1 SGDLS, CDR2 YYNGEE. The chain's CDR3 is CASSETHGGQGEQYF.

The chain recombines TRBV27 with TRBJ2-5; the TCRdb call, TRBD1, lacks DNA for checking. Germline CDR1 MNHEY, CDR2 SMNVEV (reference sequence). CDR3 length: 16 residues. Here the CDR3 reads CASSQEPPRTGGTQYF.

The chain combines TRBV20-1 with TRBJ1-4; TCRdb gives TRBD1 as the D gene, but with no DNA this cannot be confirmed. Germline-derived CDR1 and CDR2 are DFQATT and SNEGSKA (reference sequence). There are 14 residues in the CDR3. The CDR3 protein is CSAMQGNLGEKLFF.

The chain combines TRBV5-1 with TRBJ2-3; with no DNA, the TCRdb D assignment of TRBD2 cannot be verified. Looked up from germline, CDR1 is SGHRS and CDR2 is YFSETQ. The CDR3 consists of 15 residues. This CDR3 is CASSLDGRALDTQYF. The full variable domain, its missing parts supplied by reference TRBV5-1 and TRBJ2-3, is KAGVTQTPRYLIKTRGQQVTLSCSPISGHRSVSWYQQTPGQGLQFLFEYFSETQRNKGNFPGRFSGRQFSNSRSEMNVSTLELGDSALYLCASSLDGRALDTQYFGPGTRLTVL.

V usage is TRBV10-3 and J usage is TRBJ2-1; TCRdb returns TRBD2, unconfirmable since there is no DNA. Germline CDR1 and CDR2: ENHRY and SYGVKD. CDR3 length: 15 residues. CDR3: CAISQPSGIYNEQFF.

The chain carries TRBV3-1 and TRBJ1-6; TCRdb designates TRBD1, a call that cannot be tested without DNA. The germline CDR1 and CDR2 sequences are LGHDT and YNNKEL (reference sequence). The CDR3 covers 15 residues. CDR3 protein: CASSQWDRDNSPLHF.

The chain is built from TRBV28 and TRBJ2-5; TCRdb selects TRBD2, and the lack of DNA leaves this call unchecked. The CDR3 has 15 residues. Germline-derived CDR1 and CDR2 are MDHEN and SYDVKM. CDR3 sequence reads: CASSVVLAGGETQYF.

The V and J genes are TRBV4-1 and TRBJ1-1; TCRdb lists TRBD1, though no DNA is available to test this call. Per germline, CDR1 MGHRA and CDR2 YSYEKL. There are 18 residues in the CDR3. This CDR3 reads CASSQELGGPYRNTEAFF.

The chain links TRBV27 to TRBJ2-1; there is no DNA to check the TCRdb D call of TRBD1. CDR3 length: 15 amino acids. The V gene's germline CDR1 is MNHEY and CDR2 SMNVEV (reference sequence). The CDR3 region is CASTPGIIKRSEQFF.

This chain links TRBV20-1 with TRBJ2-7; the D call of TRBD2 rests on TCRdb alone, since no DNA is present to check it. CDR3 length: 15 residues. Germline-derived CDR1 and CDR2 are DFQATT and SNEGSKA (reference sequence). The CDR3 protein is CSASWLAGARGEQYF.

This sequence joins TRBV6-5 and TRBJ2-7; the TCRdb D gene call, TRBD1, has no DNA to confirm it. In germline, CDR1 is MNHEY, CDR2 SVGAGI. CDR3 length: 16 residues. CDR3: CASGKISTGQSYEQYF.

The V and J genes are TRBV20-1 and TRBJ1-1. Per germline, CDR1 DFQATT and CDR2 SNEGSKA (reference sequence). The CDR3 has 13 amino acids. The CDR3 reads CSAARILNTEAFF.

The chain couples TRBV9 to TRBJ1-1; with no DNA, the TCRdb D assignment of TRBD1 cannot be verified. This CDR3 spans 15 amino acids. Per the germline V gene, CDR1 is SGDLS and CDR2 is YYNGEE. CDR3 residues: CASSPPTGFSTEAFF.